One and the same sample provided the 30 T cell receptor beta chains below, sequenced in a study of glioma-infiltrating T cells after dendritic cell vaccination. Generated by immunoSEQ multiplex PCR, the TCRdb table keeps only in-frame clones and is missing some. The sample comprises 49,000 or so clones, over 75% of which are singletons, and roughly 10% rests with the top ten. This sample comprised blood, obtained before dendritic cell vaccination. These receptors all come from a human donor with glioblastoma.

The CDR3 protein is CSVERDYEQYF. CDR3 sequence (DNA): TGCAGCGTTGAAAGAGACTACGAGCAGTACTTC. The J gene is TRBJ2-7, the V gene TRBV29-1; the D is unclear. Trimming left V 2 bases short and J 3 bases short, with 5 bases between. The CDR3 contains 11 residues. Germline V gives CDR1 SQVTM, CDR2 ANQGSEA.

The chain combines TRBV5-1 with TRBJ1-4; 7 bases fit TRBD1. The CDR3 is 16 amino acids. Germline values: CDR1 SGHRS, CDR2 YFSETQ. With 0 bases clipped from V and 3 bases from J, the junction kept 5 bases outside the gene matches. CDR3 loop: CASSLEGTAANEKLFF. In nucleotides, the CDR3 is TGCGCCAGCAGCTTGGAAGGGACAGCCGCTAATGAAAAACTGTTTTTT.

The chain recombines TRBV19 with TRBJ2-7; possibly TRBD1 for D (7 bases). The V and J ends lost 6 bases and 4 bases respectively, with 22 bases between them. The CDR3 consists of 16 residues. Germline V gives CDR1 LNHDA, CDR2 SQIVND (reference sequence). The CDR3 is CASSRGVGAVAYEQYF. The CDR3 DNA is TGTGCCAGTAGCAGGGGGGTGGGGGCGGTTGCTTACGAGCAGTACTTC.

The V and J genes are TRBV5-1 and TRBJ2-3; 7 nucleotides align to TRBD1. This CDR3 has 16 amino acids. Trimming cost V 4 bases and J 0 bases; bases outside gene matches: 8. Germline lookup yields CDR1 SGHRS and CDR2 YFSETQ. This CDR3 is CASSLRDSGSTDTQYF. In DNA, the CDR3 is TGCGCCAGCAGCCTAAGGGACAGCGGTAGCACAGATACGCAGTATTTT. Filled out from reference TRBV5-1 and TRBJ2-3, the complete variable domain reads KAGVTQTPRYLIKTRGQQVTLSCSPISGHRSVSWYQQTPGQGLQFLFEYFSETQRNKGNFPGRFSGRQFSNSRSEMNVSTLELGDSALYLCASSLRDSGSTDTQYFGPGTRLTVL.

This clone was detected only once. This chain uses TRBV6-5 with TRBJ2-2, with D possibly TRBD2 on 6 matching bases. V was clipped by 0 bases and J by 1 base, with 6 bases between them. This CDR3 has 15 amino acids. CDR1 is MNHEY and CDR2 is SVGAGI in the germline V gene. CDR3 nucleotide sequence: TGTGCCAGCAGTTACTCGGGACTGAACACCGGGGAGCTGTTTTTT. Protein product: CASSYSGLNTGELFF.

J is TRBJ2-1 and V is TRBV30; 11 bases fit TRBD2. V was clipped by 5 bases and J by 8 bases; unmatched bases: 11. The germline CDR1 and CDR2 sequences are GTSNPN and SVGIG (reference sequence). CDR3 length: 15 residues. DNA of the CDR3: TGTGCCTGGCGACTAGCGGGATCGTGGGTGTATGAGCAGTTCTTC. Protein product: CAWRLAGSWVYEQFF. Based on the CDR3 plus reference TRBV30 and TRBJ2-1, the full variable domain is SQTIHQWPATLVQPVGSPLSLECTVEGTSNPNLYWYRQAAGRGLQLLFYSVGIGQISSEVPQNLSASRPQDRQFILSSKKLLLSDSGFYLCAWRLAGSWVYEQFFGPGTRLTVL.

The V and J genes are TRBV7-3 and TRBJ2-3; 7 bases match TRBD2. The CDR3 is 13 residues long. Germline CDR1 SGHTA, CDR2 FQGTGA. With 5 bases clipped from V and 6 bases from J, the junction kept 5 bases outside the gene matches. In nucleotides, the CDR3 is TGTGCCAGCAGCCTCTCACTAGCGGATACGCAGTATTTT. Translating gives CASSLSLADTQYF.

This clone was seen a single time. V usage is TRBV7-7 and J usage is TRBJ2-3, with D tentatively TRBD2 (5 bases). V was cut by 5 bases and J by 0 bases, with 9 bases left in between. Germline loops: CDR1 SSHAT, CDR2 FNYEAQ (reference sequence). The CDR3 has 14 residues. CDR3 loop: CASSRGLSTDTQYF. CDR3 sequence (DNA): TGTGCCAGCAGCCGCGGACTCAGCACAGATACGCAGTATTTT.

The CDR3 loop is CASSRGQGGGGYTF. CDR3 bases: TGTGCCAGCAGTAGGGGACAGGGCGGAGGAGGCTACACCTTC. The chain uses TRBV25-1 and TRBJ1-2; TRBD1 agrees at 9 bases. The ends lost 5 bases at V and 8 bases at J; junction bases unmatched: 9. This CDR3 region has 14 residues. CDR1 and CDR2 from the germline V gene are MGHDK and SYGVNS.

The chain uses TRBV5-5 and TRBJ1-5; D is unclear. This CDR3 is 15 amino acids long. Germline V lookup: CDR1 SGHKS, CDR2 YYEKEE (reference sequence). V was pared by 0 bases and J by 7 bases, with 14 bases between. Here the CDR3 reads CASSLVPEGHQPQHF. CDR3 bases: TGTGCCAGCAGCTTGGTTCCCGAGGGCCACCAGCCCCAGCATTTT.

The V call is TRBV11-2, the J call TRBJ1-6; 7 bases agree with TRBD1. With 1 base clipped from V and 7 bases from J, the junction kept 4 bases outside the gene matches. Germline assignment: CDR1 SGHAT and CDR2 FQNNGV. The length of the CDR3 is 15 residues. The CDR3 bases are TGTGCCAGCAGCTTAGGCGTCAGGGGGAATTCACCCCTCCACTTT. Its protein is CASSLGVRGNSPLHF.

V gene TRBV19 combines with J gene TRBJ1-1; TRBD1 matches 7 bases. The J segment lost 5 bases and the V segment lost 8 bases, leaving 8 bases of the junction unmatched. Germline-derived CDR1 and CDR2 are LNHDA and SQIVND (reference sequence). CDR3 length equals 13 residues. The CDR3 spells CASFSTGRTEAFF. DNA of the CDR3: TGTGCCAGTTTTTCGACAGGGAGGACTGAAGCTTTCTTT.

The rearrangement uses TRBV7-8 and TRBJ2-5; D may be TRBD1 (6 bases). Per the germline V gene, CDR1 is SGHVS and CDR2 is FQNEAQ. V dropped 3 bases and J dropped 4 bases, with 24 bases sitting between them. The CDR3 length is 18 residues. The CDR3 is CASSFLPNRVVGRETQYF. CDR3 coding DNA: TGTGCCAGCAGCTTCCTACCAAACAGGGTAGTGGGCCGAGAGACCCAGTACTTC.

This sequence joins TRBV18 and TRBJ1-3, with 11 bases matching TRBD1. V shed 5 bases and J 0 bases; nucleotides not matched to a gene: 3. Germline CDR1 reads KGHSH; CDR2 reads LQKENI. This CDR3 contains 16 residues. The CDR3 sequence is CASSAGQGVSGNTIYF. In nucleotides, the CDR3 is TGTGCCAGCTCAGCGGGACAGGGGGTCTCTGGAAACACCATATATTTT.

The rearrangement uses TRBV5-5 and TRBJ1-5; D is possibly TRBD1 (6 bases). The CDR3 extends over 15 amino acids. Germline V gene sequence: CDR1 SGHKS, CDR2 YYEKEE (reference sequence). The V gene lost 1 base and the J gene lost 4 bases, with 12 bases spanning the gap. CDR3 sequence: CASSLTGSANQPQHF. The CDR3 coding sequence is TGTGCCAGCAGCTTGACAGGGTCGGCAAATCAGCCCCAGCATTTT. The full variable domain, in which reference TRBV5-5 and TRBJ1-5 provide the parts outside the CDR3, is DAGVTQSPTHLIKTRGQQVTLRCSPISGHKSVSWYQQVLGQGPQFIFQYYEKEERGRGNFPDRFSARQFPNYSSELNVNALLLGDSALYLCASSLTGSANQPQHFGDGTRLSIL.

This clone was observed a single time. The rearrangement joins TRBV19 to TRBJ1-2, with a tentative D call TRBD1 (5 bases). Trimming took 5 bases from V and 4 from J, leaving 11 bases between them. The germline CDR1 and CDR2 sequences are LNHDA and SQIVND (reference sequence). The CDR3 length is 13 residues. CDR3 region: CASSGEGFYGYTF. CDR3 coding DNA: TGTGCCAGTAGTGGGGAGGGGTTCTATGGCTACACCTTC.

The chain couples TRBV4-3 to TRBJ2-3; maybe TRBD2 (5 bases). Germline loops: CDR1 LGHNA, CDR2 YSLEER. V dropped 4 bases and J dropped 0 bases, with 11 bases sitting between them. The CDR3 extends over 15 amino acids. The CDR3 sequence: CASSLGGYSTDTQYF. The CDR3 region has the DNA TGCGCCAGCAGCCTTGGCGGGTATAGCACAGATACGCAGTATTTT.

On this clone: The germline gene is not matched at one end of the junction; a read error may be the cause. V is TRBV7-8 and J is TRBJ1-1; tentatively, D is TRBD1 (6 bases). Per the germline V gene, CDR1 is SGHVS and CDR2 is FQNEAQ. The CDR3 is 12 amino acids. CDR3 nucleotides: TGTGCCAGCAACTTACAGGGTACTGAAGCTTTCTTT. It specifies CASNLQGTEAFF.

Only one count was recorded for this clone. The chain joins TRBV6-5 to TRBJ1-1; 7 nucleotides match TRBD1. The germline V gene encodes CDR1 MNHEY and CDR2 SVGAGI. The CDR3 extends over 13 amino acids. J lost 7 bases, V lost 6 bases, and 8 bases had no gene match. Here the CDR3 reads CASRPLTGVEAFF. DNA for the CDR3: TGTGCCAGCAGGCCCCTTACAGGGGTTGAAGCTTTCTTT.

This sequence joins TRBV29-1 and TRBJ2-1; weak D call: TRBD2 (6 bases). This CDR3 region has 11 residues. V was clipped by 6 bases and J by 6 bases, with 9 bases between them. From germline, CDR1 is SQVTM and CDR2 ANQGSEA. Written as DNA, the CDR3 is TGCAGCGTAGGAGGGCTCAATGAGCAGTTCTTC. As protein: CSVGGLNEQFF.

The chain is built from TRBV7-2 and TRBJ1-1, with D perhaps TRBD1 (5 bases). The CDR3 sequence is 13 residues long. V was cut by 2 bases and J by 7 bases, with 11 bases left in between. From germline, CDR1 is SGHTA and CDR2 FQGNSA. The CDR3 DNA is TGTGCCAGCAGCTTATTGGGGGGGGTTGAAGCTTTCTTT. Amino acid sequence: CASSLLGGVEAFF.

This clone was found once. J is TRBJ2-3 and V is TRBV5-4; 8 bases match TRBD1. The CDR3 runs to 14 residues. Germline CDR1 SGHNT, CDR2 YYREEE (reference sequence). Trimming removed 2 bases from V and 5 bases from J; junction bases left unmatched: 4. The CDR3 DNA follows: TGTGCCAGCAGCTTTGGACAGGGTAAAGATACGCAGTATTTT. Its translation is CASSFGQGKDTQYF.

The J gene is TRBJ1-4, the V gene TRBV5-1, with 9 bases aligning to TRBD1. The germline V gene encodes CDR1 SGHRS and CDR2 YFSETQ. This CDR3 contains 15 residues. With 4 bases clipped from V and 5 bases from J, the junction kept 6 bases outside the gene matches. CDR3 sequence reads: CASSPVGTGNEKLFF. Here the CDR3 DNA reads TGCGCCAGCAGCCCGGTCGGGACAGGGAATGAAAAACTGTTTTTT.

The sample holds one count of this clone. The rearrangement joins TRBV7-9 to TRBJ1-2, with TRBD1 as a possible D gene (5 bases). The CDR3 is made up of 17 amino acids. Per the germline V gene, CDR1 is SEHNR and CDR2 is FQNEAQ (reference sequence). With 7 bases removed from V and 4 bases from J, the gap between germline ends came to 25 bases. The DNA of the CDR3 is TGTGCCAGCACCACCACCGGCGGGGCATCACACCTCTATGGCTACACCTTC. Translation gives CASTTTGGASHLYGYTF.

The V and J genes are TRBV9 and TRBJ1-6, with TRBD1 matching over 7 bases. V gave up 1 base and J gave up 5 bases; unmatched junction bases: 9. Germline V CDR1 and CDR2: SGDLS, YYNGEE. This CDR3 is built from 17 residues. CDR3 sequence (DNA): TGTGCCAGCAGCGTATCAATGACAGGGATTGATAATTCACCCCTCCACTTT. Its translation is CASSVSMTGIDNSPLHF.

The rearrangement links TRBV30 to TRBJ2-3; D possibly corresponds to TRBD2 (5 bases). V lost 1 base and J lost 4, with 9 bases in between. CDR1 GTSNPN and CDR2 SVGIG come from the germline V gene (reference sequence). The CDR3 runs to 13 residues. The CDR3 reads CAWSATIADTQYF. The DNA for the CDR3 is TGTGCCTGGAGTGCGACTATCGCAGATACGCAGTATTTT.

This chain uses TRBV29-1 with TRBJ1-3; the match to TRBD1 covers 7 bases. The CDR3 spans 14 residues. V lost 6 bases and J lost 3; bases outside the gene matches: 8. The germline V gene has CDR1 SQVTM and CDR2 ANQGSEA. DNA for the CDR3: TGCAGCGTCCCCGGCGGGACAGATGGAAACACCATATATTTT. This translates into CSVPGGTDGNTIYF.

Concerning this clone itself: Other DNA sequences within the sample encode an identical CDR3. The J gene is TRBJ1-4, the V gene TRBV6-5; 8 bases are a match to TRBD1. Germline V gene data show CDR1 as MNHEY and CDR2 as SVGAGI. CDR3 length: 14 residues. Trimming cost V 8 bases and J 5 bases; bases outside gene matches: 7. This CDR3 reads CASRRTGKNEKLFF. CDR3 sequence (DNA): TGTGCCAGCCGAAGGACAGGGAAAAATGAAAAACTGTTTTTT.

The chain couples TRBV4-1 to TRBJ1-2, with no clear D. The CDR3 extends over 16 amino acids. The V gene's germline CDR1 is MGHRA and CDR2 YSYEKL. Trimming pared 0 bases from V and 2 bases from J, leaving 13 bases between. The CDR3 loop is CASSQEYPSQNYGYTF. CDR3 DNA sequence: TGCGCCAGCAGCCAAGAATATCCCAGTCAAAACTATGGCTACACCTTC.

In its sample, this clone was seen once. The V gene is TRBV7-3, the J gene TRBJ2-1; TRBD2 agrees at 11 bases. Germline CDR1 SGHTA, CDR2 FQGTGA. V shed 5 bases and J 7 bases; nucleotides not matched to a gene: 16. The CDR3 contains 18 residues. For the CDR3, the DNA is TGTGCCAGCAGCCCCCTGTTACTAGCGGGAGTAAGTCAGAATGAGCAGTTCTTC. This gives the protein CASSPLLLAGVSQNEQFF.